Each of the 29 T cell receptor beta chains below was sequenced from the same sample in a study of CD8 T cells in ankylosing spondylitis. TCRdb redid the calling of the 5' RACE reads with MiXCR, one entry per CDR3 protein. The sample contains 40,000 to 50,000 distinct CDR3 sequences, about 4.2% of which appear only once. The sample taken for sequencing was blood, either unsorted or a sorted T cell fraction (not recorded which). The receptors were sampled from a female donor with ankylosing spondylitis or in good health (not recorded which).

This clonotype appeared many times. The chain uses TRBV9 and TRBJ2-2; maybe TRBD1 (5 bases). CDR3 size: 17 residues. Germline CDR1 reads SGDLS; CDR2 reads YYNGEE. V was shortened by 2 bases and J by 1 base, with 15 bases between the two germline ends. CDR3: CASSVFKGAGNTGELFF. The CDR3 DNA reads TGTGCCAGCAGCGTGTTCAAAGGGGCTGGGAACACCGGGGAGCTGTTTTTT. Full variable domain (outside the CDR3, taken from reference TRBV9 and TRBJ2-2): DSGVTQTPKHLITATGQRVTLRCSPRSGDLSVYWYQQSLDQGLQFLIQYYNGEERAKGNILERFSAQQFPDLHSELNLSSLELGDSALYFCASSVFKGAGNTGELFFGEGSRLTVL.

This clonotype was observed many times. The gene calls are TRBV9 and TRBJ1-5; no firm D call. Between the trimmed V and J ends, which lost 0 bases and 9 bases, there was a span of 13 bases. The CDR3 is 14 amino acids. Germline V lookup: CDR1 SGDLS, CDR2 YYNGEE. The CDR3, as DNA: TGTGCCAGCAGCGTAGACGAGGGAGGGAGGCCCCAGCATTTT. It codes for CASSVDEGGRPQHF. The full variable domain, completed using reference TRBV9 and TRBJ1-5, is DSGVTQTPKHLITATGQRVTLRCSPRSGDLSVYWYQQSLDQGLQFLIQYYNGEERAKGNILERFSAQQFPDLHSELNLSSLELGDSALYFCASSVDEGGRPQHFGDGTRLSIL.

V usage is TRBV9 and J usage is TRBJ1-4; no firm D call. This CDR3 has 14 amino acids. Germline CDR1 reads SGDLS; CDR2 reads YYNGEE. Trimming took 6 bases from V and 2 from J, leaving 11 bases between them. CDR3 loop: CASTRSSTNEKLFF. Written as DNA, the CDR3 is TGTGCCAGCACCCGTAGCAGTACTAATGAAAAACTGTTTTTT. Looking up the rest from reference TRBV9 and TRBJ1-4 gives the full variable domain: DSGVTQTPKHLITATGQRVTLRCSPRSGDLSVYWYQQSLDQGLQFLIQYYNGEERAKGNILERFSAQQFPDLHSELNLSSLELGDSALYFCASTRSSTNEKLFFGSGTQLSVL.

This clonotype was seen many times. The J gene is TRBJ2-3, the V gene TRBV9, with D possibly called TRBD1 or TRBD2 (6 bases each). From germline, CDR1 is SGDLS and CDR2 YYNGEE. V lost 0 bases and J 0 bases, leaving 23 bases between the germline ends. The CDR3 loop spans 20 amino acids. The CDR3 DNA follows: TGTGCCAGCAGCGTAGCTACAGGGTCGGATACGGGGGTGAGCACAGATACGCAGTATTTT. Its protein product is CASSVATGSDTGVSTDTQYF.

The sample holds many counts of this clonotype. V and J are TRBV9 and TRBJ2-1; D not resolved. Germline assignment: CDR1 SGDLS and CDR2 YYNGEE. Deletions cut 0 bases from V and 4 bases from J, with 5 bases between. The CDR3 loop spans 13 amino acids. Written as DNA, the CDR3 is TGTGCCAGCAGCGTAGCGGCGTACAATGAGCAGTTCTTC. The encoded protein is CASSVAAYNEQFF. The full variable domain, rest sourced from reference TRBV9 and TRBJ2-1, is DSGVTQTPKHLITATGQRVTLRCSPRSGDLSVYWYQQSLDQGLQFLIQYYNGEERAKGNILERFSAQQFPDLHSELNLSSLELGDSALYFCASSVAAYNEQFFGPGTRLTVL.

This clonotype was seen many times. CDR3 nucleotides: TGTGCCAGCAGCTCCGTATGGACTAGCCGGGACCGCGAGCAGTACTTC. Its protein product is CASSSVWTSRDREQYF. The chain employs TRBV7-3 and TRBJ2-7; 8 nucleotides match TRBD2. V lost 4 bases and J lost 6; bases outside the gene matches: 14. Looked up from germline, CDR1 is SGHTA and CDR2 is FQGTGA. This CDR3 spans 16 amino acids. The whole variable domain, remainder taken from reference TRBV7-3 and TRBJ2-7, is GAGVSQTPSNKVTEKGKYVELRCDPISGHTALYWYRQSLGQGPEFLIYFQGTGAADDSGLPNDRFFAVRPEGSVSTLKIQRTERGDSAVYLCASSSVWTSRDREQYFGPGTRLTVT.

At least ten counts were recorded for this clonotype. This chain joins TRBV9 and TRBJ1-1; 7 nucleotides match TRBD1. The ends lost 2 bases at V and 1 base at J; junction bases unmatched: 11. This CDR3 spans 17 amino acids. Germline V lookup: CDR1 SGDLS, CDR2 YYNGEE. The CDR3 spells CASSVAPGQYGNTEAFF. CDR3 bases: TGTGCCAGCAGCGTTGCCCCGGGACAGTACGGGAACACTGAAGCTTTCTTT.

This clonotype was recorded many times. The rearrangement uses TRBV9 and TRBJ2-2; D unclear. Germline V CDR1 and CDR2: SGDLS, YYNGEE. CDR3 length equals 15 residues. The V and J ends lost 0 bases and 0 bases respectively, with 6 bases between them. CDR3 DNA: TGTGCCAGCAGCGTAGTTGCGGCGAACACCGGGGAGCTGTTTTTT. As protein: CASSVVAANTGELFF.

This clonotype showed up many times. V gene TRBV9 combines with J gene TRBJ2-5; no clear D. This CDR3 is built from 16 residues. Germline lookup yields CDR1 SGDLS and CDR2 YYNGEE. Between the trimmed V and J ends, which lost 1 base and 2 bases, there was a span of 15 bases. CDR3 sequence (DNA): TGTGCCAGCAGCGTATCAGGCCAGGCATATCAAGAGACCCAGTACTTC. Translation gives CASSVSGQAYQETQYF.

This clonotype was recorded many times. The V call is TRBV9, the J call TRBJ1-1; D is unclear. Trimming pared 1 base from V and 0 bases from J, leaving 7 bases between. The CDR3 spans 14 residues. Germline V CDR1 and CDR2: SGDLS, YYNGEE. CDR3 amino acids: CASSVSGVNTEAFF. Written as DNA, the CDR3 is TGTGCCAGCAGCGTAAGCGGAGTGAACACTGAAGCTTTCTTT.

This clonotype was picked up a small number of times. The chain carries TRBV9 and TRBJ2-1; no reliable D call. Trimming removed 4 bases at V and 5 bases at J, with 19 bases between. The V gene's germline CDR1 is SGDLS and CDR2 YYNGEE. This CDR3 contains 16 residues. CDR3 DNA sequence: TGTGCCAGCAGCCCCGTCCACGGCGAGAGGCACAATGAGCAGTTCTTC. Its translation is CASSPVHGERHNEQFF.

This clonotype has ten or more counts. This chain connects TRBV9 to TRBJ2-1; TRBD1 matches 7 bases. Germline loops: CDR1 SGDLS, CDR2 YYNGEE. The CDR3 extends over 15 amino acids. Trimming removed 4 bases from V and 6 bases from J; junction bases left unmatched: 10. CDR3 protein: CASSSLPGQSNEQFF. The DNA of the CDR3 is TGTGCCAGCAGCTCTCTCCCGGGACAGAGCAATGAGCAGTTCTTC.

This clonotype appeared many times. The chain is built from TRBV9 and TRBJ2-7, with 10 nucleotides matching TRBD1. V was clipped by 4 bases and J by 5 bases; unmatched bases: 9. Looked up from germline, CDR1 is SGDLS and CDR2 is YYNGEE. The CDR3 extends over 15 amino acids. The CDR3 is CASSPSIGTGDEQYF. DNA for the CDR3: TGTGCCAGCAGCCCCTCCATCGGGACAGGGGACGAGCAGTACTTC.

This clonotype has a count of ten or more. The chain combines TRBV9 with TRBJ2-1; 8 bases line up with TRBD2. The CDR3 totals 15 residues. Looked up from germline, CDR1 is SGDLS and CDR2 is YYNGEE. Germline trimming cut 3 bases from V and 1 base from J; bases unmatched to any gene: 3. For the CDR3, the DNA is TGTGCCAGCAGCGCCCCGGGGGGGTCCTACAATGAGCAGTTCTTC. Amino acids: CASSAPGGSYNEQFF.

By sample fraction, this clonotype is medium-sized. The rearrangement joins TRBV9 to TRBJ2-1, with 11 nucleotides matching TRBD2. The V and J ends lost 4 bases and 10 bases, in that order; junction bases with no gene match: 10. CDR1 is SGDLS and CDR2 is YYNGEE in the germline V gene. The CDR3 totals 15 residues. CDR3 in DNA: TGTGCCAGCAGCTCGGGGACTAGCGGACTATGGGAGCAGTTCTTC. Protein: CASSSGTSGLWEQFF.

This clonotype came up many times. The chain couples TRBV9 to TRBJ2-5; TRBD1 might be the D (6 bases). CDR1 SGDLS and CDR2 YYNGEE come from the germline V gene. V lost 3 bases and J lost 1, with 19 bases in between. The CDR3 extends over 17 amino acids. The CDR3 reads CASSGGSWQGSQETQYF. The CDR3 region has the DNA TGTGCCAGCAGCGGAGGGTCTTGGCAGGGGTCCCAAGAGACCCAGTACTTC.

The chain joins TRBV9 to TRBJ2-3; D is unclear. The CDR3 spans 14 residues. CDR1 and CDR2 from the germline V gene are SGDLS and YYNGEE. The V end was cut by 3 bases, the J end by 3 bases, with 11 bases between. CDR3 sequence reads: CASSEYPATDTQYF. In DNA form, the CDR3 reads TGTGCCAGCAGCGAGTATCCAGCGACAGATACGCAGTATTTT.

This clonotype was picked up many times. This chain connects TRBV9 to TRBJ1-1; TRBD1 agrees at 7 bases. CDR3 size: 14 residues. The J segment lost 3 bases and the V segment lost 3 bases, leaving 5 bases of the junction unmatched. Germline CDR1 and CDR2: SGDLS and YYNGEE. CDR3 loop: CASSEGDSYTEAFF. CDR3 nucleotide sequence: TGTGCCAGCAGCGAGGGGGACAGCTACACTGAAGCTTTCTTT.

In this sample, this clonotype turned up many times. The chain carries TRBV9 and TRBJ2-5; TRBD2 might be the D (5 bases). The CDR3 is 14 amino acids. V dropped 0 bases and J dropped 5 bases, with 11 bases sitting between them. Germline V lookup: CDR1 SGDLS, CDR2 YYNGEE. The CDR3 reads CASSVDRDGETQYF. For the CDR3, the DNA is TGTGCCAGCAGCGTAGATCGGGATGGGGAGACCCAGTACTTC.

This clonotype occurred many times. J is TRBJ1-1 and V is TRBV9, with 7 bases that match TRBD1. The CDR3 contains 15 residues. V gave up 0 bases and J gave up 1 base; unmatched junction bases: 3. The germline gives CDR1 SGDLS, CDR2 YYNGEE. The CDR3 region is CASSVGQGTNTEAFF. The CDR3 bases are TGTGCCAGCAGCGTAGGACAGGGAACGAACACTGAAGCTTTCTTT.

This clonotype appeared many times. V gene TRBV9 combines with J gene TRBJ1-3, with a tentative D call TRBD1 (5 bases). CDR3 length: 14 amino acids. V lost 3 bases and J 4 bases, leaving 11 bases between the germline ends. Looked up from germline, CDR1 is SGDLS and CDR2 is YYNGEE. Here the CDR3 reads CASSDWGDGNTIYF. The CDR3 coding sequence is TGTGCCAGCAGCGACTGGGGGGACGGAAACACCATATATTTT.

This clonotype has a count of ten or more. CDR3 bases: TGCGCCAGCAGTCAAGAATACGGAAGCACAGATACGCAGTATTTT. It yields the protein CASSQEYGSTDTQYF. The chain uses TRBV23-1 and TRBJ2-3; D is unclear. TRBV23-1 is an ORF, with its function uncertain. The CDR3 length is 15 residues. Between the trimmed V and J ends, which lost 2 bases and 0 bases, there was a span of 9 bases.

This clonotype was detected many times. CDR3 region: CASSANSYGYTF. CDR3 nucleotides: TGTGCCAGCAGCGCAAACAGCTATGGCTACACCTTC. This sequence joins TRBV9 and TRBJ1-2; D is unresolved. The germline gives CDR1 SGDLS, CDR2 YYNGEE. The CDR3 is 12 residues long. With 3 bases removed from V and 4 bases from J, the gap between germline ends came to 7 bases.

This clonotype occurred many times. The chain links TRBV9 to TRBJ2-3, with a possible D match to TRBD2 (5 bases). The CDR3 length is 14 residues. V dropped 0 bases and J dropped 7 bases, with 12 bases sitting between them. CDR1 is SGDLS, CDR2 YYNGEE, per germline. CDR3 coding DNA: TGTGCCAGCAGCGTAGCTTCGGACTTCCATACGCAGTATTTT. It specifies CASSVASDFHTQYF.

The chain employs TRBV9 and TRBJ2-3; 12 positions match TRBD2. This CDR3 is built from 19 residues. Germline loops: CDR1 SGDLS, CDR2 YYNGEE. The J segment lost 4 bases and the V segment lost 4 bases, leaving 16 bases of the junction unmatched. The CDR3 nucleotides read TGTGCCAGCAGCCACCCCAGGGCTAGCGGGGGGGCGTCTTCAGATACGCAGTATTTT. Protein: CASSHPRASGGASSDTQYF.

At least ten counts were recorded for this clonotype. V is TRBV9 and J is TRBJ1-2, with D perhaps TRBD1 (5 bases). The CDR3 extends over 16 amino acids. V lost 4 bases and J 1 base, leaving 17 bases between the germline ends. Germline V CDR1 and CDR2: SGDLS, YYNGEE. The CDR3 spells CASSSSPGADNYGYTF. The DNA of the CDR3 is TGTGCCAGCAGCTCCTCCCCCGGGGCAGATAACTATGGCTACACCTTC.

At least ten counts were recorded for this clonotype. V is TRBV9 and J is TRBJ1-1, with D tentatively TRBD1 (5 bases). Germline V gene data show CDR1 as SGDLS and CDR2 as YYNGEE. This CDR3 contains 14 residues. Trimming cost V 0 bases and J 4 bases, with 10 bases left between them. The CDR3 DNA reads as TGTGCCAGCAGCGTAGGGGGGGATATCACTGAAGCTTTCTTT. It is translated as CASSVGGDITEAFF.

This clonotype is deemed medium-sized (0.01 to 0.1%). The chain couples TRBV9 to TRBJ2-2, with TRBD1 identical over 9 bases. V trimming: 4 bases; J trimming: 7 bases; junction bases outside the gene matches: 14. The CDR3 is made up of 17 amino acids. The V gene's germline CDR1 is SGDLS and CDR2 YYNGEE. DNA for the CDR3: TGTGCCAGCAGCCAATATCGCGGGACAGGGTTGGACGGGGAGCTGTTTTTT. Translated, it gives CASSQYRGTGLDGELFF. Full variable domain (outside the CDR3, taken from reference TRBV9 and TRBJ2-2): DSGVTQTPKHLITATGQRVTLRCSPRSGDLSVYWYQQSLDQGLQFLIQYYNGEERAKGNILERFSAQQFPDLHSELNLSSLELGDSALYFCASSQYRGTGLDGELFFGEGSRLTVL.

This clonotype was counted ten times or more. The chain employs TRBV9 and TRBJ1-5; D is possibly TRBD1 (5 bases). The CDR3 sequence is 13 residues long. Trimming pared 7 bases from V and 6 bases from J, leaving 14 bases between. CDR1 and CDR2 from the germline V gene are SGDLS and YYNGEE. The CDR3 protein is CASSRWGTQPQHF. The DNA for the CDR3 is TGTGCCAGCTCCCGGTGGGGGACTCAGCCCCAGCATTTT.